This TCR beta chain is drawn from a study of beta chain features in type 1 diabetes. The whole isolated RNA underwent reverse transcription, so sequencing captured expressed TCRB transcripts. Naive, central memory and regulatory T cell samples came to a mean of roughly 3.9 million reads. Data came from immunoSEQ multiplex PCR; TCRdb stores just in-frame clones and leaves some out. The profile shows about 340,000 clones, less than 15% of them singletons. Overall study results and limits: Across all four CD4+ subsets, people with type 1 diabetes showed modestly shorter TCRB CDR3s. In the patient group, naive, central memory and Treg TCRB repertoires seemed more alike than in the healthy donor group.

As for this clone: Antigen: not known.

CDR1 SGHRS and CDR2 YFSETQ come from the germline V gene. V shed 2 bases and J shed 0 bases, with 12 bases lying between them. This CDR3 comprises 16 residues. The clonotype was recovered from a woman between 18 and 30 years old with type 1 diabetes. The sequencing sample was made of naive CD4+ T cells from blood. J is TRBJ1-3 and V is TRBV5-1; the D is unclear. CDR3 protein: CASSFGGSSSGNTIYF. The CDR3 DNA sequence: TGCGCCAGCAGCTTCGGCGGCTCGAGCTCTGGAAACACCATATATTTT.